These 22 T cell receptor beta chains share one sample of origin, sequenced in a study of cytomegalovirus exposure and HLA in healthy donors (dated by TCRdb to about 2017). Library construction relied on the immunoSEQ multiplex PCR assay. For the multiplex PCR, a mixture combining 60 forward primers for TCR Vbeta segments and 13 reverse primers for TCR Jbeta segments was used. TCRdb took this table from immuneACCESS and kept in-frame rearrangements with V and J called. Such tables lack part of the clones; where checked against another copy, unresolved V genes explain under half of the gap, and the rest is unexplained. Per the sample table, the count is just over 200,000 clones. The top ten constitute about 1% of the sample. Sequencing used PBMCs. These receptors all stem from a girl aged 2-10 years in good health and CMV-seropositive.

This chain connects TRBV28 to TRBJ2-2; 9 nucleotides line up with TRBD2. Germline loops: CDR1 MDHEN, CDR2 SYDVKM. The CDR3 length is 15 residues. The V gene end was trimmed by 5 bases and the J gene end by 3 bases; junction bases not matched to a gene: 4. Here the CDR3 DNA reads TGTGCCAGCAGTAGACTAGCGGCTGACACCGGGGAGCTGTTTTTT. Translation: CASSRLAADTGELFF.

This chain joins TRBV19 and TRBJ2-7; 8 bases agree with TRBD1. Germline loops: CDR1 LNHDA, CDR2 SQIVND (reference sequence). V lost 3 bases and J lost 2; bases outside the gene matches: 3. CDR3 length: 14 residues. DNA of the CDR3: TGTGCCAGTAGTATGAGGGACAGGACCTACGAGCAGTACTTC. Translated, it gives CASSMRDRTYEQYF.

The genes are TRBV29-1 and TRBJ2-2; TRBD2 is a possible D gene (7 bases). The V end was cut by 3 bases, the J end by 3 bases, with 17 bases between. The germline CDR1 and CDR2 sequences are SQVTM and ANQGSEA. The CDR3 extends over 16 amino acids. CDR3: CSVEGGGRIDTGELFF. CDR3 bases: TGCAGCGTTGAGGGGGGCGGGAGAATCGACACCGGGGAGCTGTTTTTT.

The rearrangement links TRBV5-4 to TRBJ2-7; tentatively, D is TRBD1 (6 bases). CDR3 length equals 15 residues. The V end lost 4 bases, the J end lost 6 bases, and 20 bases lay between the germline ends. The V gene's germline CDR1 is SGHNT and CDR2 YYREEE (reference sequence). Here the CDR3 DNA reads TGTGCCAGCAGCCCCAATCCAACAGGGTCGGGCGAGCAGTACTTC. It encodes CASSPNPTGSGEQYF.

This chain joins TRBV7-9 and TRBJ1-3; D is unclear. V lost 2 bases and J 0 bases, leaving 8 bases between the germline ends. The CDR3 totals 15 residues. Germline loops: CDR1 SEHNR, CDR2 FQNEAQ (reference sequence). The CDR3 sequence: CASSLPTSSGNTIYF. CDR3 in DNA: TGTGCCAGCAGCTTACCCACGAGCTCTGGAAACACCATATATTTT.

The chain is built from TRBV5-1 and TRBJ1-1; no clear D gene. CDR1 is SGHRS, CDR2 YFSETQ, per germline. This CDR3 has 13 residues. V gave up 2 bases and J gave up 5 bases, with 10 bases separating them. CDR3: CASSFFSGTEAFF. The CDR3 DNA reads as TGCGCCAGCAGCTTTTTTTCGGGAACTGAAGCTTTCTTT.

The chain combines TRBV19 with TRBJ2-7, with D possibly matching TRBD2 (6 bases). Trimming removed 5 bases from V and 2 bases from J, with 13 bases in between. The CDR3 sequence is 14 residues long. Per the germline V gene, CDR1 is LNHDA and CDR2 is SQIVND (reference sequence). CDR3 DNA sequence: TGTGCCAGTAGTGCGGGACTTGCTACCTACGAGCAGTACTTC. Its protein product is CASSAGLATYEQYF.

V gene TRBV2 combines with J gene TRBJ1-4; D is perhaps TRBD1 (5 bases). CDR1 is SNHLY and CDR2 is FYNNEI in the germline V gene. The germline V and J ends were trimmed by 2 bases and 6 bases, with 10 bases remaining between them. This CDR3 is 14 amino acids long. In DNA, the CDR3 is TGTGCCAGCAGTGAACAGGGCTCAGATGAAAAACTGTTTTTT. Protein sequence: CASSEQGSDEKLFF.

Notes on this clone: Relative to the germline gene, one junction end is altered; a read error may explain this. The genes are TRBV6-1 and TRBJ2-7, with 11 bases matching TRBD2. CDR3 length: 17 amino acids. Looked up from germline, CDR1 is MNHNS and CDR2 is SASEGT. The CDR3 loop reads CASSEGVAGGLSYEQYF. The CDR3 DNA follows: TGTGCCAGCAGCGAAGGGGTAGCGGGAGGGCTCTCCTACGAGCAGTACTTC.

The chain combines TRBV2 with TRBJ2-7; no definite D call. CDR1 and CDR2 from the germline V gene are SNHLY and FYNNEI. Trimming removed 1 base from V and 3 bases from J, with 10 bases in between. CDR3 length: 14 amino acids. The CDR3 sequence is CASSEVGQVYEQYF. CDR3 DNA: TGTGCCAGCAGTGAAGTGGGCCAGGTCTACGAGCAGTACTTC.

The V call is TRBV28, the J call TRBJ1-2; D is ambiguous. CDR3 length: 12 residues. Looked up from germline, CDR1 is MDHEN and CDR2 is SYDVKM. V was trimmed by 7 bases and J by 2 bases, leaving 8 bases between them. CDR3 sequence: CASTDINYGYTF. The CDR3 nucleotides read TGTGCCAGCACCGACATAAACTATGGCTACACCTTC.

The chain combines TRBV6-6 with TRBJ2-1; 10 positions match TRBD2. Germline CDR1 MNHNY, CDR2 SVGAGI (reference sequence). The CDR3 consists of 15 residues. This CDR3 reads CAAGGTSGSYNEQFF. Here the CDR3 DNA reads TGTGCAGCGGGAGGGACCTCAGGCTCCTACAATGAGCAGTTCTTC.

This chain links TRBV15 with TRBJ2-1; TRBD2 aligns across 9 bases. Germline CDR1 LNHNV, CDR2 YYDKDF (reference sequence). Germline trimming cut 5 bases from V and 4 bases from J; bases unmatched to any gene: 15. CDR3 length equals 18 residues. CDR3 region: CATSGGGGGGRGYNEQFF. CDR3 nucleotides: TGTGCCACCAGCGGGGGGGGCGGCGGCGGGAGGGGGTACAATGAGCAGTTCTTC.

The chain is built from TRBV28 and TRBJ1-2; 8 nucleotides line up with TRBD1. There are 14 residues in the CDR3. Trimming took 2 bases from V and 8 from J; bases not matched to a gene: 7. Looked up from germline, CDR1 is MDHEN and CDR2 is SYDVKM. CDR3 coding DNA: TGTGCCAGCAGTTTACCAGGGGGCCAGGGGGGCTACACCTTC. It codes for CASSLPGGQGGYTF.

V usage is TRBV28 and J usage is TRBJ2-7, with TRBD2 as a possible D gene (6 bases). The CDR3 contains 12 residues. V shed 7 bases and J shed 0 bases, with 7 bases lying between them. CDR1 is MDHEN and CDR2 is SYDVKM in the germline V gene. The CDR3 DNA is TGTGCCAGCAAGGAGGGCTCCTACGAGCAGTACTTC. This encodes CASKEGSYEQYF.

V is TRBV19 and J is TRBJ2-1, with 8 nucleotides matching TRBD2. Per germline, CDR1 LNHDA and CDR2 SQIVND (reference sequence). Losses at the gene ends were 7 bases for V and 0 bases for J; bases not matched to a gene: 8. The CDR3 consists of 16 residues. The CDR3 loop is CASTDSGISSYNEQFF. The CDR3 nucleotides are TGTGCCAGTACCGATAGCGGGATCAGCTCCTACAATGAGCAGTTCTTC.

This chain links TRBV5-1 with TRBJ2-7; D ambiguous. The CDR3 has 15 residues. Germline V gene sequence: CDR1 SGHRS, CDR2 YFSETQ. V was pared by 0 bases and J by 3 bases, with 13 bases between. For the CDR3, the DNA is TGCGCCAGCAGCTTGGATGCAGGTTCATACTACGAGCAGTACTTC. This sequence encodes CASSLDAGSYYEQYF.

The V and J genes are TRBV7-6 and TRBJ1-4; TRBD1 agrees at 7 bases. Germline CDR1 is SGHVS and CDR2 is FNYEAQ. The length of the CDR3 is 18 residues. V lost 1 base, J lost 0 bases, and 8 bases stayed unmatched. The CDR3 is CASSLGGGGSSTNEKLFF. CDR3 DNA: TGTGCCAGCAGCTTAGGTGGAGGGGGCTCCTCAACTAATGAAAAACTGTTTTTT.

The CDR3 DNA follows: TGTGCCAGCAACTACCCGGGACAGCCGCAGTTCTTC. Residues: CASNYPGQPQFF. This chain connects TRBV6-6 to TRBJ2-1; the match to TRBD1 covers 7 bases. This CDR3 contains 12 residues. J gave up 12 bases and V 7 bases, and 9 bases lay outside the gene matches. Per the germline V gene, CDR1 is MNHNY and CDR2 is SVGAGI (reference sequence).

This chain joins TRBV18 and TRBJ2-7; D is unresolved. Between the trimmed V and J ends, which lost 0 bases and 4 bases, there was a span of 13 bases. Germline V gene sequence: CDR1 KGHSH, CDR2 LQKENI. CDR3 length: 15 amino acids. The CDR3 spells CASSPPSVTQYEQYF. The CDR3 DNA reads TGTGCCAGCTCACCACCATCAGTTACACAATACGAGCAGTACTTC. The complete variable domain, with remaining parts taken from reference TRBV18 and TRBJ2-7, reads NAGVMQNPRHLVRRRGQEARLRCSPMKGHSHVYWYRQLPEEGLKFMVYLQKENIIDESGMPKERFSAEFPKEGPSILRIQQVVRGDSAAYFCASSPPSVTQYEQYFGPGTRLTVT.

The chain recombines TRBV7-6 with TRBJ2-1; possible D gene TRBD2, 6 bases. Germline lookup yields CDR1 SGHVS and CDR2 FNYEAQ. This CDR3 contains 18 residues. V was shortened by 1 base and J by 0 bases, with 16 bases between the two germline ends. The CDR3 is CASSLVRFAGSSYNEQFF. The CDR3 DNA reads as TGTGCCAGCAGCTTAGTTAGGTTCGCGGGGAGCTCCTACAATGAGCAGTTCTTC.

The V gene is TRBV7-8, the J gene TRBJ2-5; D not resolved. The J call may be in error: the DNA end matches TRBJ2-7 better. The CDR3 consists of 13 residues. Germline-derived CDR1 and CDR2 are SGHVS and FQNEAQ. CDR3 amino acids: CATTTLSAYEQYF. The CDR3 DNA reads TGTGCCACTACGACACTTTCAGCCTACGAGCAGTACTTC.